This note documents a single T cell receptor (beta chain) sequence. The germline CDR1 and CDR2 sequences are SNHLY and FYNNEI. This CDR3 has 13 residues. V was cut by 8 bases and J by 0 bases, with 10 bases left in between. Repertoires were generated with immunoSEQ multiplex PCR, while TCRdb's copy carries only in-frame clones and drops some. The data hold 300,000 to 400,000 clones, with 70% to 90% observed a single time. This sample is part of a study of blood T cell repertoires in COVID-19. The sequence was obtained from a woman aged 55-75 years with COVID-19, enrolled during active disease. The sample taken for sequencing was peripheral blood. The J gene is TRBJ1-2, the V gene TRBV2; no reliable D call. CDR3 protein: CASGLLSNYGYTF. The CDR3 nucleotides read TGTGCCAGCGGCTTACTATCTAACTATGGCTACACCTTC.